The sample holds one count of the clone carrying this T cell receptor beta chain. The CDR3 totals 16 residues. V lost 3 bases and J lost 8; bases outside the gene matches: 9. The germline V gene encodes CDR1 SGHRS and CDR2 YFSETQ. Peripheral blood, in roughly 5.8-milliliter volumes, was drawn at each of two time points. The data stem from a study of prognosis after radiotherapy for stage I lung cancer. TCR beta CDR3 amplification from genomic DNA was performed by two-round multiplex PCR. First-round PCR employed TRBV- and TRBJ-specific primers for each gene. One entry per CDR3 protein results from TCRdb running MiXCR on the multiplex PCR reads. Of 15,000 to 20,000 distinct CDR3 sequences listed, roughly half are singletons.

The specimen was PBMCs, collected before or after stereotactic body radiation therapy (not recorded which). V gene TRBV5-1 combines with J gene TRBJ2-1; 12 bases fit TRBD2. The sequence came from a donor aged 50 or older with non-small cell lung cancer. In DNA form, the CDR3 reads TGCGCCAGCAGCTCGGTACTAGCGGGAGGAACCCATGAGCAGTTCTTC. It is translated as CASSSVLAGGTHEQFF.